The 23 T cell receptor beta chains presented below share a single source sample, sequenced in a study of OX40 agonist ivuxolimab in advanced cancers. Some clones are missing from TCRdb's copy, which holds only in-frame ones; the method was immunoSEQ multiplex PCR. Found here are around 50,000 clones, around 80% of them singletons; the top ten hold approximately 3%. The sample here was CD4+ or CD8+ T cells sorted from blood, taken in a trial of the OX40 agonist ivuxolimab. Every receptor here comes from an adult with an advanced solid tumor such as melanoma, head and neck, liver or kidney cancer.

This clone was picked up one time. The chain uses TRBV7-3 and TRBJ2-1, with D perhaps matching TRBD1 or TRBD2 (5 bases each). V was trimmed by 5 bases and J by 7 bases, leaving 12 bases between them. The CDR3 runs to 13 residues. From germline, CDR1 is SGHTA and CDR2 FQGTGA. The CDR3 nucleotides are TGTGCCAGCAGCCCCTCGGGACGAAATGAGCAGTTCTTC. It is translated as CASSPSGRNEQFF.

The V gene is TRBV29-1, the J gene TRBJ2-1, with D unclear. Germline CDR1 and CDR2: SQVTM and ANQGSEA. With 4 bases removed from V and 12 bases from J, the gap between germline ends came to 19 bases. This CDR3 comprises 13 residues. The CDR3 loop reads CSVGRSLGPMQFF. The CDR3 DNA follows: TGCAGCGTTGGGCGCTCTTTAGGGCCAATGCAGTTCTTC.

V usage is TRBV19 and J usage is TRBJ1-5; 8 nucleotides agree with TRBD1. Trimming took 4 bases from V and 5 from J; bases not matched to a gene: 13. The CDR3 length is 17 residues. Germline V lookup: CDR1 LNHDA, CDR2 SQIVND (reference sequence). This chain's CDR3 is CASSTRRGQGADQPQHF. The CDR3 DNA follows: TGTGCCAGTAGTACCCGGCGGGGGCAGGGGGCCGATCAGCCCCAGCATTTT.

As DNA, the CDR3 is TGCAGCGCACCTCTGACTAGCCCAGATACGCAGTATTTT. It is translated as CSAPLTSPDTQYF. The V gene is TRBV29-1, the J gene TRBJ2-3, with 7 bases matching TRBD2. The CDR3 spans 13 residues. After removal of 7 bases from V and 4 bases from J, the junction contained 8 bases not matched to a gene. Looked up from germline, CDR1 is SQVTM and CDR2 is ANQGSEA.

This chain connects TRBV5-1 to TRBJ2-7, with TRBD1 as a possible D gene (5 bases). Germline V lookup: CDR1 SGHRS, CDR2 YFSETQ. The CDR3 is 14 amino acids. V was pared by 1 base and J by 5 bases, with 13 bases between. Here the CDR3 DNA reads TGCGCCAGCAGCTTGACGTCAGGGCCCCACGAGCAGTACTTC. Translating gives CASSLTSGPHEQYF.

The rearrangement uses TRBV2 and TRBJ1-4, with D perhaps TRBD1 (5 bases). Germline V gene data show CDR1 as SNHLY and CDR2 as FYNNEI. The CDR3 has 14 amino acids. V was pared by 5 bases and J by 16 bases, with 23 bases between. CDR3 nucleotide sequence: TGTGCCAGCAGTCAAATGGGACTTTCCAAGGGGCCGTTTTTT. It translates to CASSQMGLSKGPFF.

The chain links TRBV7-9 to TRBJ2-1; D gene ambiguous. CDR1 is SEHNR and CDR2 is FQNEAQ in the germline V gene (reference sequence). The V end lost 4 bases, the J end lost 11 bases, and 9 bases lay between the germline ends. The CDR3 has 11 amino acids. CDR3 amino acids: CASSSGPQQFF. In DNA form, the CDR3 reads TGTGCCAGCAGCTCCGGACCGCAGCAGTTCTTC.

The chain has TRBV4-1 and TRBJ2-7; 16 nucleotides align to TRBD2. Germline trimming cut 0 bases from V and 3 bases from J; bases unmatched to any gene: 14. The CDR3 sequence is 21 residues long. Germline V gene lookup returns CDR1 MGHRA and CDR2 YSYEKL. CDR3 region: CASSQESDTGTSGRASYEQYF. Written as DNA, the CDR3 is TGCGCCAGCAGCCAAGAGTCCGACACCGGGACTAGCGGGAGGGCAAGCTACGAGCAGTACTTC.

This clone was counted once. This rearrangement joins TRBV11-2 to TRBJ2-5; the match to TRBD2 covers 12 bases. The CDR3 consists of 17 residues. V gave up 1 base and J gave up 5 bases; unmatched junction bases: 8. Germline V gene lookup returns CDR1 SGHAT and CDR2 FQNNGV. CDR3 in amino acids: CASSLGSSGRAGETQYF. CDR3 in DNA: TGTGCCAGCAGCTTAGGTTCTAGCGGGAGGGCCGGGGAGACCCAGTACTTC.

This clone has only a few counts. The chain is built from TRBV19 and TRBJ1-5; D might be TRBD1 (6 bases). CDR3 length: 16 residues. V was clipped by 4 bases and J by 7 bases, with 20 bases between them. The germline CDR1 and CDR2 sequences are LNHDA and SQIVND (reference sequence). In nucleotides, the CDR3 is TGTGCCAGTAGTACCCCATCACCTAACAGGGCCCAGCCCCAGCATTTT. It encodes CASSTPSPNRAQPQHF. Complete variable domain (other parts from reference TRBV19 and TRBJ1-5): DGGITQSPKYLFRKEGQNVTLSCEQNLNHDAMYWYRQDPGQGLRLIYYSQIVNDFQKGDIAEGYSVSREKKESFPLTVTSAQKNPTAFYLCASSTPSPNRAQPQHFGDGTRLSIL.

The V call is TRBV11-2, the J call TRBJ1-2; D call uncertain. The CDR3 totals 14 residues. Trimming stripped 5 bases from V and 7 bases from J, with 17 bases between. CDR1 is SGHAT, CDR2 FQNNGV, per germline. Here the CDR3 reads CASSPIGVLSGYTF. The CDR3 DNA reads TGTGCCAGCAGCCCGATTGGGGTTTTAAGTGGCTACACCTTC. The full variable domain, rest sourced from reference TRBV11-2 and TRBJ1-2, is EAGVAQSPRYKIIEKRQSVAFWCNPISGHATLYWYQQILGQGPKLLIQFQNNGVVDDSQLPKDRFSAERLKGVDSTLKIQPAKLEDSAVYLCASSPIGVLSGYTFGSGTRLTVV.

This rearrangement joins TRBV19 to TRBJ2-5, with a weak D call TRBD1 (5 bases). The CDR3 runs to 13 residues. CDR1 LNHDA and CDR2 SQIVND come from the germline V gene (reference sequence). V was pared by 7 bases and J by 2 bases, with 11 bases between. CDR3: CASTPPGQETQYF. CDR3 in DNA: TGTGCCAGTACCCCACCAGGGCAAGAGACCCAGTACTTC.

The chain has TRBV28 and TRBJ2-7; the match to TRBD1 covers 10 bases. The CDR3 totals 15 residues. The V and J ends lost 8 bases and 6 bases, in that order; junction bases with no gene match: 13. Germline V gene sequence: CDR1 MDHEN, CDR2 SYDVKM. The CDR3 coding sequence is TGTGCCAGCGCCCTTGAGGACAGGGGGAGGTGCGAGCAGTACTTC. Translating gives CASALEDRGRCEQYF.

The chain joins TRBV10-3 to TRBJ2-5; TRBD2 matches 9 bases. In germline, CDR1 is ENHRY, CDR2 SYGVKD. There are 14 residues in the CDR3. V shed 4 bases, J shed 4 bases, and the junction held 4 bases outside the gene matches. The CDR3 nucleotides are TGTGCCATCAGTGCCGGGACTAGCTCAGAGACCCAGTACTTC. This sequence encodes CAISAGTSSETQYF.

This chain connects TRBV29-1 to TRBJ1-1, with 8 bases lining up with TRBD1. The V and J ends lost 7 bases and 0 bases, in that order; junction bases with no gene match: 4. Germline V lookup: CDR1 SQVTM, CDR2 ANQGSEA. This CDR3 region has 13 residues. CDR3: CSARTGMNTEAFF. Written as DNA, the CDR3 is TGCAGCGCAAGGACAGGGATGAACACTGAAGCTTTCTTT.

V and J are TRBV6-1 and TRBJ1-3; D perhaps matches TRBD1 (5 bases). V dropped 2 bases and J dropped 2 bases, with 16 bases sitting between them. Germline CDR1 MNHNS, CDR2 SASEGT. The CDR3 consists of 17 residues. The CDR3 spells CASSELWDYRTGNTIYF. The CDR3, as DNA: TGTGCCAGCAGTGAACTCTGGGACTACCGCACTGGAAACACCATATATTTT.

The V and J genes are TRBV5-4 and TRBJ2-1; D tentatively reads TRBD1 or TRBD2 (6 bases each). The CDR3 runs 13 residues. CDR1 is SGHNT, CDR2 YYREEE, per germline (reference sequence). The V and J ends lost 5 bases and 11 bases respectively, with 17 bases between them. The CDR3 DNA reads TGTGCCAGCAGGGTCCTGGGGGGCCCTCAGCAGTTCTTC. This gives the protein CASRVLGGPQQFF.

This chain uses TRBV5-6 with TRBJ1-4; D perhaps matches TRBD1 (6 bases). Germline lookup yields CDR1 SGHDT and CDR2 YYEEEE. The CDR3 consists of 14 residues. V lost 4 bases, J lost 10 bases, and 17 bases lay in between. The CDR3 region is CASSPGGHRGKLFF. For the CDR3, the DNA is TGTGCCAGCAGCCCGGGGGGGCACCGCGGAAAACTGTTTTTT.

CDR3 DNA sequence: TGCGCCAGCAGCGTGATTGGGGGTGAGAACACTGAAGCTTTCTTT. Residues: CASSVIGGENTEAFF. The chain combines TRBV5-1 with TRBJ1-1, with D tentatively TRBD1 (5 bases). The CDR3 contains 15 residues. The V end lost 4 bases, the J end lost 1 base, and 14 bases lay between the germline ends. Germline V gives CDR1 SGHRS, CDR2 YFSETQ.

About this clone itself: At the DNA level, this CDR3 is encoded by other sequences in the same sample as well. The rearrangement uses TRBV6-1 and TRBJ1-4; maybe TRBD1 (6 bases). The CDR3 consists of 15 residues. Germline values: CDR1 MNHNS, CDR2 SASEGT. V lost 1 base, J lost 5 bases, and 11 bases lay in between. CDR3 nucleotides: TGTGCCAGCAGTGAAGGCGGGGGGCCCAATGAAAAACTGTTTTTT. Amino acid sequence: CASSEGGGPNEKLFF.

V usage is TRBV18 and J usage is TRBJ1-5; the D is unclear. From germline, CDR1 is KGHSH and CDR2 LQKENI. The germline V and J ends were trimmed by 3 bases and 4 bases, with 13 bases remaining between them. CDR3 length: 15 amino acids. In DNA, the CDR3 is TGTGCCAGCTCACCGCATGACGGGCCGAATCAGCCCCAGCATTTT. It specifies CASSPHDGPNQPQHF. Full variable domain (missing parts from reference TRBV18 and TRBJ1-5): NAGVMQNPRHLVRRRGQEARLRCSPMKGHSHVYWYRQLPEEGLKFMVYLQKENIIDESGMPKERFSAEFPKEGPSILRIQQVVRGDSAAYFCASSPHDGPNQPQHFGDGTRLSIL.

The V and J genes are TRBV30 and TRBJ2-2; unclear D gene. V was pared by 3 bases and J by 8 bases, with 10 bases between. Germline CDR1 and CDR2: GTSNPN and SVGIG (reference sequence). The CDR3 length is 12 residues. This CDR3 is CAWRMPPGELFF. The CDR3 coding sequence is TGTGCCTGGAGAATGCCCCCGGGGGAGCTGTTTTTT. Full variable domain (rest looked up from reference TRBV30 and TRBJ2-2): SQTIHQWPATLVQPVGSPLSLECTVEGTSNPNLYWYRQAAGRGLQLLFYSVGIGQISSEVPQNLSASRPQDRQFILSSKKLLLSDSGFYLCAWRMPPGELFFGEGSRLTVL.

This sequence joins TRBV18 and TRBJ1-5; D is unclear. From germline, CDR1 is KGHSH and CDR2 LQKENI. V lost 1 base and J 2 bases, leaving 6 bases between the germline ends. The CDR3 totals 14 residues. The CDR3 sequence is CASSPRSGNQPQHF. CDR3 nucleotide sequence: TGTGCCAGCTCACCACGATCTGGCAATCAGCCCCAGCATTTT. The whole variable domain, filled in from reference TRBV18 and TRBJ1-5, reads NAGVMQNPRHLVRRRGQEARLRCSPMKGHSHVYWYRQLPEEGLKFMVYLQKENIIDESGMPKERFSAEFPKEGPSILRIQQVVRGDSAAYFCASSPRSGNQPQHFGDGTRLSIL.